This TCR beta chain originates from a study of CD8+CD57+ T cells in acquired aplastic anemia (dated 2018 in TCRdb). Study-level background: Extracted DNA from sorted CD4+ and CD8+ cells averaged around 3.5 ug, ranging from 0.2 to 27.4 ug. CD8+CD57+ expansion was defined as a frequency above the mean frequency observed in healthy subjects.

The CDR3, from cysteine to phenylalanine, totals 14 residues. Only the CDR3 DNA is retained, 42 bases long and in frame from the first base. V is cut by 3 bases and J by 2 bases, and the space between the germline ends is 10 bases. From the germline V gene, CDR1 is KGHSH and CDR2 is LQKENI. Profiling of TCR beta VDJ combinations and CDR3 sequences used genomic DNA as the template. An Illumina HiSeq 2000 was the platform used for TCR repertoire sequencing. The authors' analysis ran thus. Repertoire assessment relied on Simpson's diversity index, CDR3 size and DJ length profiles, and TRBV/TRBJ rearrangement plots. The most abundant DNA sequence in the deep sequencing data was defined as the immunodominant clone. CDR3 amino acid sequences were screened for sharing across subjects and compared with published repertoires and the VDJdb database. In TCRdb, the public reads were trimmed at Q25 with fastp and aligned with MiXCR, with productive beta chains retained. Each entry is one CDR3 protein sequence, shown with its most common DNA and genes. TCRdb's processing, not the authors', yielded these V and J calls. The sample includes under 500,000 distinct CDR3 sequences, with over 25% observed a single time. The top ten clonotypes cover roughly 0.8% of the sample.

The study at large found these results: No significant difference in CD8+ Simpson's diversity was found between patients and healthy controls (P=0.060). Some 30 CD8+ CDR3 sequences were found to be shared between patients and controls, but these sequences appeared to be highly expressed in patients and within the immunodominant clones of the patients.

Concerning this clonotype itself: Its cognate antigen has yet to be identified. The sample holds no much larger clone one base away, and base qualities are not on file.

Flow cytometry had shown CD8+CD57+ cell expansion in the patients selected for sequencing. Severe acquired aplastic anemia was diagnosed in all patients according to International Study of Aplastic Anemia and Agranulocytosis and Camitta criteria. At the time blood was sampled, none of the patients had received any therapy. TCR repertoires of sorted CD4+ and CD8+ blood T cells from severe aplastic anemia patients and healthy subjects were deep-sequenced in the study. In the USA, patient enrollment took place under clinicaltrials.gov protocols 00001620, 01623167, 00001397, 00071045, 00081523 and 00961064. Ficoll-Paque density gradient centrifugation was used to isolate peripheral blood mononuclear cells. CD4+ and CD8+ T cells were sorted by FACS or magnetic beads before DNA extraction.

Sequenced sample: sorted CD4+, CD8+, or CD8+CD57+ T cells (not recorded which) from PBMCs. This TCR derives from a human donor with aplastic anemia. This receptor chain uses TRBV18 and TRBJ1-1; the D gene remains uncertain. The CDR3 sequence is CASSPRTDNTEAFF. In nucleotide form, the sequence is TGTGCCAGCTCACCCCGGACTGATAACACTGAAGCTTTCTTT.